This T cell receptor beta chain was sequenced in a study of CXCR3-negative and CXCR3-positive naive CD8 T cells. General study points: Naive cells used TRBV-TRBJ genes in much the same way whether CXCR3-negative or CXCR3-positive; memory cells did not. TRB CDR3s of CXCR3-positive naive cells were more hydrophobic than those of CXCR3-negative naive cells. The study found comparably high diversity in both naive subsets and much lower diversity in memory CD8+ cells.

As to this clonotype: Its antigen remains unknown.

TRB cDNA libraries were made by UMI-labeled 5' RACE. With the 5' RACE reads reprocessed, TCRdb shows one record per CDR3 protein and no DNA. Its table lists 6,200 or so distinct CDR3 sequences. The V gene's germline CDR1 is DFQATT and CDR2 SNEGSKA (reference sequence). This CDR3 contains 12 residues. This chain links TRBV20-1 with TRBJ1-1; without DNA, the TCRdb call of TRBD1 cannot be checked. This clonotype was obtained from a human donor in good health. Some clones in this sample may be carry-over from other donors' samples. The sequenced material came from naive CXCR3+ CD8+ T cells from blood. As for subset: CD45RO-CCR7+CD27+CD95- naive CD8+ T cells expressing CXCR3 (TNR3+). CDR3 region: CRGKTVNTEAFF.